These 28 T cell receptor beta chains originate from one sample sequenced in a study of blood T cell repertoires in COVID-19. Clones were read by immunoSEQ multiplex PCR, and TCRdb kept only the in-frame ones, dropping some. The sample has roughly 150,000 clones; 70% to 90% are singletons. The sample was peripheral blood. These receptors were collected from a woman older than 75 with COVID-19, enrolled during active disease.

This clone has more than one count but fewer than ten. This chain connects TRBV11-2 to TRBJ1-3; D possibly corresponds to TRBD1 (6 bases). The V and J ends lost 5 bases and 0 bases respectively, with 23 bases between them. The CDR3 spans 19 residues. The V gene's germline CDR1 is SGHAT and CDR2 FQNNGV. CDR3 amino acids: CASSPLASGALSSGNTIYF. The CDR3 DNA is TGTGCCAGCAGCCCACTTGCATCAGGGGCCCTTAGCTCTGGAAACACCATATATTTT.

The gene calls are TRBV2 and TRBJ1-1; no definite D call. The CDR3 contains 13 residues. The germline V gene has CDR1 SNHLY and CDR2 FYNNEI. Deletions cut 5 bases from V and 1 base from J, with 8 bases between. The CDR3 protein is CASSSQKNTEAFF. CDR3 bases: TGTGCCAGCAGTTCTCAGAAGAACACTGAAGCTTTCTTT.

This clone was picked up one time. V is TRBV7-3 and J is TRBJ2-2; 9 nucleotides agree with TRBD1. The CDR3 covers 16 residues. V was pared by 5 bases and J by 1 base, with 5 bases of the junction left unmatched. The germline V gene has CDR1 SGHTA and CDR2 FQGTGA. This CDR3 is CASSATGGLNTGELFF. CDR3 nucleotides: TGTGCCAGCAGCGCAACAGGGGGCTTGAACACCGGGGAGCTGTTTTTT. The full variable domain, its missing parts supplied by reference TRBV7-3 and TRBJ2-2, is GAGVSQTPSNKVTEKGKYVELRCDPISGHTALYWYRQSLGQGPEFLIYFQGTGAADDSGLPNDRFFAVRPEGSVSTLKIQRTERGDSAVYLCASSATGGLNTGELFFGEGSRLTVL.

The rearrangement joins TRBV5-1 to TRBJ1-4, with 10 bases identical to TRBD1. The J segment lost 5 bases and the V segment lost 2 bases, leaving 3 bases of the junction unmatched. The CDR3 has 15 amino acids. CDR1 SGHRS and CDR2 YFSETQ come from the germline V gene. The CDR3 reads CASSFGTGVNEKLFF. The CDR3 bases are TGCGCCAGCAGCTTTGGGACAGGGGTGAATGAAAAACTGTTTTTT.

This clone came up once. The sample has other DNA sequences that encode this CDR3 too. The rearrangement links TRBV5-1 to TRBJ2-5; D is unresolved. This CDR3 contains 14 residues. Germline V gene data show CDR1 as SGHRS and CDR2 as YFSETQ. The V and J ends lost 0 bases and 2 bases respectively, with 8 bases between them. The CDR3 reads CASSLVGTQETQYF. CDR3 nucleotides: TGCGCCAGCAGCTTGGTGGGCACACAAGAGACCCAGTACTTC. Filled out from reference TRBV5-1 and TRBJ2-5, the complete variable domain reads KAGVTQTPRYLIKTRGQQVTLSCSPISGHRSVSWYQQTPGQGLQFLFEYFSETQRNKGNFPGRFSGRQFSNSRSEMNVSTLELGDSALYLCASSLVGTQETQYFGPGTRLLVL.

This clone came up once. J is TRBJ2-3 and V is TRBV25-1; 7 bases fit TRBD1. The ends lost 2 bases at V and 1 base at J; junction bases unmatched: 6. Germline V gene sequence: CDR1 MGHDK, CDR2 SYGVNS. CDR3 length: 16 residues. The chain's CDR3 is CASSEGGQRRTDTQYF. The CDR3 nucleotides are TGTGCCAGCAGTGAAGGGGGACAGCGTCGCACAGATACGCAGTATTTT.

The chain joins TRBV4-1 to TRBJ1-6, with D perhaps TRBD1 (5 bases). The V gene lost 3 bases and the J gene lost 5 bases, with 8 bases spanning the gap. This CDR3 contains 14 residues. In germline, CDR1 is MGHRA, CDR2 YSYEKL. This CDR3 reads CASSHARDNSPLHF. Written as DNA, the CDR3 is TGCGCCAGCAGCCATGCCAGGGATAATTCACCCCTCCACTTT.

The chain combines TRBV6-5 with TRBJ2-2; TRBD1 is a possible D gene (6 bases). This CDR3 has 13 amino acids. Trimming took off 11 bases at V and 2 bases at J, with 12 bases between the two ends. The germline V gene has CDR1 MNHEY and CDR2 SVGAGI. CDR3 residues: CALQGRNTGELFF. The DNA of the CDR3 is TGTGCCTTACAGGGTCGAAACACCGGGGAGCTGTTTTTT.

This rearrangement joins TRBV27 to TRBJ1-5; D perhaps matches TRBD1 (5 bases). Germline assignment: CDR1 MNHEY and CDR2 SMNVEV (reference sequence). The CDR3 contains 15 residues. The V and J ends lost 5 bases and 11 bases respectively, with 22 bases between them. CDR3 in DNA: TGTGCCAGCAGTCCGGGGCCATGGCGGGAATCAGCCCAGCATTTT. This codes for CASSPGPWRESAQHF.

The chain recombines TRBV3-1 (or the pseudogene TRBV3-2) with TRBJ1-5; 8 nucleotides agree with TRBD1. This CDR3 region has 14 residues. After removal of 4 bases from V and 2 bases from J, the junction contained 1 base not matched to a gene. The V gene's germline CDR1 is LGHDT and CDR2 YNNKEL (reference sequence). This chain's CDR3 is CASSPTGGNQPQHF. The CDR3 coding sequence is TGTGCCAGCAGCCCGACAGGGGGCAATCAGCCCCAGCATTTT.

CDR3 bases: TGTGCCAGCAGGAGTACAGGGGCCAATGAGCAGTTCTTC. It codes for CASRSTGANEQFF. The chain links TRBV2 to TRBJ2-1; 7 nucleotides line up with TRBD1. The CDR3 is made up of 13 amino acids. Trimming cost V 6 bases and J 6 bases; bases outside gene matches: 5. Germline lookup yields CDR1 SNHLY and CDR2 FYNNEI.

This clone was found once. The rearrangement links TRBV3-1 (or the pseudogene TRBV3-2) to TRBJ1-2; no definite D call. Germline loops: CDR1 LGHDT, CDR2 YNNKEL (reference sequence). The length of the CDR3 is 15 residues. The V end lost 4 bases, the J end lost 4 bases, and 16 bases lay between the germline ends. The CDR3: CASSPPRGNGYGYTF. CDR3 sequence (DNA): TGTGCCAGCAGCCCGCCCCGGGGTAACGGCTATGGCTACACCTTC.

This sequence joins TRBV7-9 and TRBJ1-5, with a tentative D call TRBD1 (5 bases). The CDR3 is 13 amino acids. In germline, CDR1 is SEHNR, CDR2 FQNEAQ (reference sequence). Deletions cut 0 bases from V and 6 bases from J, with 6 bases between. CDR3 sequence reads: CASSLAQGQPQHF. The CDR3 DNA sequence: TGTGCCAGCAGCTTAGCGCAGGGTCAGCCCCAGCATTTT.

V is TRBV6-1 and J is TRBJ2-2; D gene ambiguous. Germline lookup yields CDR1 MNHNS and CDR2 SASEGT. The CDR3 is made up of 15 amino acids. Trimming stripped 3 bases from V and 2 bases from J, with 10 bases between. For the CDR3, the DNA is TGTGCCAGCAGTGAGGGCTCCGGTAACACCGGGGAGCTGTTTTTT. Residues: CASSEGSGNTGELFF.

The CDR3 DNA sequence: TGTGCCAGCAGCTCCTCAACTTCGACAGGGAGGGAAAAACTGTTTTTT. Translation: CASSSSTSTGREKLFF. This chain uses TRBV9 with TRBJ1-4, with 7 bases lining up with TRBD1. Per the germline V gene, CDR1 is SGDLS and CDR2 is YYNGEE. J lost 8 bases, V lost 4 bases, and 14 bases had no gene match. This CDR3 is built from 16 residues.

In its sample, this clone was seen once. The V and J genes are TRBV5-1 and TRBJ1-3, with 9 nucleotides matching TRBD1. Germline V gives CDR1 SGHRS, CDR2 YFSETQ. The V segment lost 0 bases and the J segment 0 bases; nucleotides outside the gene matches: 7. The CDR3 has 18 amino acids. CDR3 DNA sequence: TGCGCCAGCAGCTTGGCGCCCGGACAGGGGAGCTCTGGAAACACCATATATTTT. It translates to CASSLAPGQGSSGNTIYF. Supplemented by reference TRBV5-1 and TRBJ1-3, the full variable domain reads KAGVTQTPRYLIKTRGQQVTLSCSPISGHRSVSWYQQTPGQGLQFLFEYFSETQRNKGNFPGRFSGRQFSNSRSEMNVSTLELGDSALYLCASSLAPGQGSSGNTIYFGEGSWLTVV.

The chain uses TRBV6-5 and TRBJ2-2; a possible D gene is TRBD1 (6 bases). V shed 8 bases and J shed 0 bases, with 10 bases lying between them. The CDR3 consists of 14 residues. The germline CDR1 and CDR2 sequences are MNHEY and SVGAGI. This CDR3 is CASSQGPNTGELFF. The CDR3 DNA follows: TGTGCCAGCTCCCAGGGGCCGAACACCGGGGAGCTGTTTTTT.

V is TRBV2 and J is TRBJ2-3; D is perhaps TRBD1 (6 bases). The CDR3 has 14 residues. Germline lookup yields CDR1 SNHLY and CDR2 FYNNEI. V shed 7 bases and J shed 0 bases, with 11 bases lying between them. The CDR3 loop is CASMGRGSTDTQYF. CDR3 coding DNA: TGTGCCAGCATGGGTAGGGGGAGCACAGATACGCAGTATTTT.

CDR3 protein: CASSLVAGGNEKLFF. In DNA form, the CDR3 reads TGTGCCAGCAGCTTAGTGGCAGGGGGAAACGAAAAACTGTTTTTT. V and J are TRBV7-9 and TRBJ1-4, with 7 bases aligning to TRBD1. The CDR3 extends over 15 amino acids. J was trimmed by 8 bases and V by 1 base; bases with no gene match: 7. Germline V gene lookup returns CDR1 SEHNR and CDR2 FQNEAQ (reference sequence).

In this sample, this clone turned up a few times. V gene TRBV4-1 combines with J gene TRBJ2-7; 9 bases align to TRBD1. Trimming cost V 4 bases and J 3 bases; bases outside gene matches: 7. Looked up from germline, CDR1 is MGHRA and CDR2 is YSYEKL. This CDR3 contains 15 residues. CDR3 amino acids: CASSPQDRGNYEQYF. The CDR3 coding sequence is TGCGCCAGCAGCCCACAGGACAGGGGCAACTACGAGCAGTACTTC.

This clone was observed once. This chain links TRBV19 with TRBJ2-3, with 11 nucleotides matching TRBD1. After removal of 7 bases from V and 4 bases from J, the junction contained 7 bases not matched to a gene. Looked up from germline, CDR1 is LNHDA and CDR2 is SQIVND (reference sequence). This CDR3 has 15 residues. The CDR3 coding sequence is TGTGCCAGTAATATGGGGACAGGGGGTTCAGATACGCAGTATTTT. The encoded protein is CASNMGTGGSDTQYF.

This chain connects TRBV2 to TRBJ1-6, with 9 bases that match TRBD1. Germline CDR1 and CDR2: SNHLY and FYNNEI. The CDR3 runs 15 residues. V was pared by 4 bases and J by 10 bases, with 8 bases of the junction left unmatched. In DNA, the CDR3 is TGTGCCAGCAGTGCAGGGACAGGGACGGGATCACCCCTCCACTTT. This encodes CASSAGTGTGSPLHF. The variable domain in full, completed from reference TRBV2 and TRBJ1-6, reads EPEVTQTPSHQVTQMGQEVILRCVPISNHLYFYWYRQILGQKVEFLVSFYNNEISEKSEIFDDQFSVERPDGSNFTLKIRSTKLEDSAMYFCASSAGTGTGSPLHFGNGTRLTVT.

This chain uses TRBV4-1 with TRBJ1-1, with a weak D call TRBD1 (5 bases). There are 16 residues in the CDR3. CDR1 and CDR2 (germline): MGHRA, YSYEKL. Trimming stripped 0 bases from V and 6 bases from J, with 17 bases between. In DNA, the CDR3 is TGCGCCAGCAGCCAAGATCGCAGACAGCGTCGTTCTGAAGCTTTCTTT. Residues: CASSQDRRQRRSEAFF.

V is TRBV18 and J is TRBJ2-5; maybe TRBD2 (5 bases). Germline loops: CDR1 KGHSH, CDR2 LQKENI. V shed 4 bases and J shed 4 bases, with 16 bases lying between them. The CDR3 spans 15 residues. DNA for the CDR3: TGTGCCAGCTCACTGTCGCGGGCCCCACCAGAGACCCAGTACTTC. Encoded protein: CASSLSRAPPETQYF. Looking up the rest from reference TRBV18 and TRBJ2-5 gives the full variable domain: NAGVMQNPRHLVRRRGQEARLRCSPMKGHSHVYWYRQLPEEGLKFMVYLQKENIIDESGMPKERFSAEFPKEGPSILRIQQVVRGDSAAYFCASSLSRAPPETQYFGPGTRLLVL.

The V gene is TRBV6-5, the J gene TRBJ2-3; 7 bases agree with TRBD2. The CDR3 sequence is 14 residues long. J was trimmed by 3 bases and V by 10 bases; bases with no gene match: 10. Germline loops: CDR1 MNHEY, CDR2 SVGAGI. The CDR3 here is CATSQERGTDTQYF. Here the CDR3 DNA reads TGTGCCACCTCACAAGAGCGGGGAACAGATACGCAGTATTTT.

The chain carries TRBV4-1 and TRBJ2-6; TRBD1 agrees at 7 bases. The trim removed 2 bases at V and 2 bases at J, leaving 3 bases unmatched. Per germline, CDR1 MGHRA and CDR2 YSYEKL. CDR3 size: 16 residues. CDR3 loop: CASSQTDRAGANVLTF. In DNA, the CDR3 is TGCGCCAGCAGCCAAACCGACAGGGCTGGGGCCAACGTCCTGACTTTC.

A single count supports this clone. The V and J genes are TRBV15 and TRBJ1-2, with TRBD1 as a possible D gene (5 bases). Germline V lookup: CDR1 LNHNV, CDR2 YYDKDF (reference sequence). Trimming pared 1 base from V and 12 bases from J, leaving 12 bases between. The CDR3 runs to 12 residues. CDR3 loop: CATSRAGIGDTF. DNA for the CDR3: TGTGCCACCAGCAGAGCAGGGATAGGGGACACCTTC.

The CDR3 coding sequence is TGTGCCAGCAGCTCGGCTCTAGCGGCGCAAGAGACCCAGTACTTC. It specifies CASSSALAAQETQYF. The V and J genes are TRBV5-4 and TRBJ2-5, with 7 bases fitting TRBD2. The CDR3 has 15 amino acids. Germline CDR1 reads SGHNT; CDR2 reads YYREEE (reference sequence). The V gene end was trimmed by 3 bases and the J gene end by 2 bases; junction bases not matched to a gene: 7.